Below are 10 T cell receptor beta chains sequenced from a single sample in a study of T-cell reconstitution after alpha-beta-depleted transplantation in children. It was with unique molecular identifiers that the TCRbeta library was prepared. One entry per CDR3 protein, called by TCRdb with MiXCR from the PCR reads. The data contain under 300,000 distinct CDR3 sequences, 9% to 10% of them singletons. The sequences come from PBMCs from the stem cell graft donor, collected from the stem cell graft. Receptor source: a human donor who donated a stem cell graft to a child with SCID.

This clonotype was seen many times. The V call is TRBV5-1, the J call TRBJ2-7; D ambiguous. This CDR3 has 16 amino acids. The V end lost 2 bases, the J end lost 2 bases, and 17 bases lay between the germline ends. CDR1 and CDR2 from the germline V gene are SGHRS and YFSETQ. The CDR3 DNA sequence: TGCGCCAGCAGCTTCGGACCGGGTCCCGAGACCTACGAGCAGTACTTC. This codes for CASSFGPGPETYEQYF.

This clonotype has a handful of counts. The J gene is TRBJ2-7, the V gene TRBV5-1; the match to TRBD1 covers 8 bases. The trim removed 4 bases at V and 7 bases at J, leaving 13 bases unmatched. CDR3 size: 15 residues. CDR1 and CDR2 (germline): SGHRS, YFSETQ. In nucleotides, the CDR3 is TGCGCCAGCAGCCGGGGTCGACAGGGGAGGATGGAGCAGTACTTC. Protein product: CASSRGRQGRMEQYF.

Ten or more counts support this clonotype. The chain joins TRBV6-5 to TRBJ1-5, with 8 positions matching TRBD1. The CDR3 sequence is 17 residues long. J gave up 5 bases and V 0 bases, and 9 bases lay outside the gene matches. Germline V gene data show CDR1 as MNHEY and CDR2 as SVGAGI. The CDR3 region has the DNA TGTGCCAGCAGTTACTCCCCCCAGGGGGCGTGGGATCAGCCCCAGCATTTT. As protein: CASSYSPQGAWDQPQHF.

This clonotype was seen at least ten times. The chain carries TRBV7-2 and TRBJ2-1; no definite D call. In germline, CDR1 is SGHTA, CDR2 FQGNSA. V was trimmed by 8 bases and J by 4 bases, leaving 12 bases between them. CDR3 length equals 13 residues. CDR3 protein: CASCAGVYNEQFF. The CDR3 region has the DNA TGTGCCAGCTGTGCCGGAGTGTACAATGAGCAGTTCTTC. Using reference TRBV7-2 and TRBJ2-1 for the parts outside the CDR3, the full variable domain is GAGVSQSPSNKVTEKGKDVELRCDPISGHTALYWYRQSLGQGLEFLIYFQGNSAPDKSGLPSDRFSAERTGGSVSTLTIQRTQQEDSAVYLCASCAGVYNEQFFGPGTRLTVL.

In this sample, this clonotype turned up many times. This sequence joins TRBV3-1 and TRBJ1-5; D gene uncertain. Looked up from germline, CDR1 is LGHDT and CDR2 is YNNKEL (reference sequence). CDR3 length: 13 residues. Between the trimmed V and J ends, which lost 4 bases and 6 bases, there was a span of 10 bases. The CDR3 loop is CASSPRGSQPQHF. As DNA, the CDR3 is TGTGCCAGCAGCCCCCGAGGAAGTCAGCCCCAGCATTTT.

Many counts were recorded for this clonotype. This chain connects TRBV29-1 to TRBJ1-2, with a tentative D call TRBD1 (5 bases). This CDR3 is built from 12 residues. The germline gives CDR1 SQVTM, CDR2 ANQGSEA. Trimming took 6 bases from V and 8 from J, leaving 16 bases between them. CDR3 in DNA: TGCAGCGTGGTCGGACATGCACCCGGCTACACCTTC. This gives the protein CSVVGHAPGYTF.

In this sample, this clonotype turned up many times. This chain uses TRBV3-1 with TRBJ2-1; D gene ambiguous. Germline assignment: CDR1 LGHDT and CDR2 YNNKEL (reference sequence). The CDR3 runs 16 residues. V shed 3 bases and J shed 0 bases, with 12 bases lying between them. CDR3 sequence (DNA): TGTGCCAGCAGCCACATACAGACCAGCTCCTACAATGAGCAGTTCTTC. This gives the protein CASSHIQTSSYNEQFF.

The rearrangement uses TRBV7-8 and TRBJ1-5, with D perhaps TRBD1 (5 bases). Germline-derived CDR1 and CDR2 are SGHVS and FQNEAQ. V was cut by 5 bases and J by 0 bases, with 17 bases left in between. CDR3 length equals 17 residues. The CDR3 coding sequence is TGTGCCAGCAGCGCAATGGGGGGATTCGGTAGCAATCAGCCCCAGCATTTT. It encodes CASSAMGGFGSNQPQHF.

This clonotype was recorded at least ten times. The genes are TRBV5-1 and TRBJ2-2, with unresolved D. This CDR3 contains 15 residues. Between the trimmed V and J ends, which lost 1 base and 1 base, there was a span of 8 bases. Germline V gene sequence: CDR1 SGHRS, CDR2 YFSETQ. DNA for the CDR3: TGCGCCAGCAGCTTGTTTTGGGGGAACACCGGGGAGCTGTTTTTT. Translation: CASSLFWGNTGELFF. The full variable domain, rest sourced from reference TRBV5-1 and TRBJ2-2, is KAGVTQTPRYLIKTRGQQVTLSCSPISGHRSVSWYQQTPGQGLQFLFEYFSETQRNKGNFPGRFSGRQFSNSRSEMNVSTLELGDSALYLCASSLFWGNTGELFFGEGSRLTVL.

This clonotype was observed a few times. The genes are TRBV7-2 and TRBJ2-3; 15 positions agree with TRBD2. After removal of 6 bases from V and 0 bases from J, the junction contained 13 bases not matched to a gene. CDR1 and CDR2 from the germline V gene are SGHTA and FQGNSA. This CDR3 has 20 amino acids. Written as DNA, the CDR3 is TGTGCCAGCAGGCGGACTAGCGGGGGGGCTATGGCCTTGAGCACAGATACGCAGTATTTT. Its translation: CASRRTSGGAMALSTDTQYF.